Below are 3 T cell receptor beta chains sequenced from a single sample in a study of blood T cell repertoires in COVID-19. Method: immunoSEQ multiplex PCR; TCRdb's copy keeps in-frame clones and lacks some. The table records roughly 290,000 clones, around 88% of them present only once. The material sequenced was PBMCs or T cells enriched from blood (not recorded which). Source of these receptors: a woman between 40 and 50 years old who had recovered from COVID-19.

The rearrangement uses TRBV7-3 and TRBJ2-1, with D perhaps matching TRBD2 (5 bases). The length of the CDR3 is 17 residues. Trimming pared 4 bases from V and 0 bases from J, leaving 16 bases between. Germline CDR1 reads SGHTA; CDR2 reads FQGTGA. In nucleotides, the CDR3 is TGTGCCAGCAGCTCCCGGGAAAGCGGAAGCTCCTACAATGAGCAGTTCTTC. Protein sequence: CASSSRESGSSYNEQFF.

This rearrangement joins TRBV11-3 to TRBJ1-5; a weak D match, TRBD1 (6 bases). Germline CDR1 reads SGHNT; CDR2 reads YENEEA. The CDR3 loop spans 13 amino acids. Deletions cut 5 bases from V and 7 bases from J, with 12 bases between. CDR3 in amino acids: CASSQGGEQPQHF. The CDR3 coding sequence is TGTGCCAGCAGCCAAGGGGGGGAACAGCCCCAGCATTTT.

CDR3 bases: TGCAGTGCTAGTCGGGAGGGGCAGGGCGAGCAGTACTTC. Amino acids: CSASREGQGEQYF. The V and J genes are TRBV20-1 and TRBJ2-7; TRBD2 matches at 8 bases. CDR3 length: 13 amino acids. Germline V gives CDR1 DFQATT, CDR2 SNEGSKA (reference sequence). The junction had 7 bases not matched to a gene; V was cut back by 3 bases and J by 6 bases.